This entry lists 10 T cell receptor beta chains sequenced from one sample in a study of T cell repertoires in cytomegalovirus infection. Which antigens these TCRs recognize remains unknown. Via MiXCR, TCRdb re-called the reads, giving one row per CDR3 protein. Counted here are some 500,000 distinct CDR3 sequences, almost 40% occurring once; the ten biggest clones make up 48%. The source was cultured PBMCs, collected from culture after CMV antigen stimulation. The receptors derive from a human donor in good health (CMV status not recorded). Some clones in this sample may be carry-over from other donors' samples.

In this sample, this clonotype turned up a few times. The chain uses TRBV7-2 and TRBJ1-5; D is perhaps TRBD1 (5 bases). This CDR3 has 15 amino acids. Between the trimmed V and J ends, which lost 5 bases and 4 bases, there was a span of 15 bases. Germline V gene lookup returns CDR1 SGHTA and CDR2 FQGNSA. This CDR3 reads CASSASRDGNQPQHF. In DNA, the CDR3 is TGTGCCAGCAGCGCCTCCCGGGACGGAAATCAGCCCCAGCATTTT.

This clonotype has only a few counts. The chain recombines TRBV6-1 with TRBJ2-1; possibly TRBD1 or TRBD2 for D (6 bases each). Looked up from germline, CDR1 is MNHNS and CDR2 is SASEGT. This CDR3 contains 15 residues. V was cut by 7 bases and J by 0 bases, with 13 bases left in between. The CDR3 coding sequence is TGTGCCAGCACCCGCGGAGGGGGCTCCTACAATGAGCAGTTCTTC. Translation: CASTRGGGSYNEQFF.

CDR3 amino acids: CASSSRPGDTEAFF. The CDR3 nucleotides read TGTGCCAGCAGCTCCAGACCAGGAGACACTGAAGCTTTCTTT. The chain joins TRBV7-2 to TRBJ1-1, with no clear D. The V gene lost 4 bases and the J gene lost 3 bases, with 12 bases spanning the gap. Germline V CDR1 and CDR2: SGHTA, FQGNSA. The CDR3 runs 14 residues.

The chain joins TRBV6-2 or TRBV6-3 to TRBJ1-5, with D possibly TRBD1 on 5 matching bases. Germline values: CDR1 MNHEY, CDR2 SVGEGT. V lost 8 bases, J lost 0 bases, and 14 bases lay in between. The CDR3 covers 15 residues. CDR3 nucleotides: TGTGCCAGCCGACCGGGACTGGGTAGCAATCAGCCCCAGCATTTT. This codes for CASRPGLGSNQPQHF.

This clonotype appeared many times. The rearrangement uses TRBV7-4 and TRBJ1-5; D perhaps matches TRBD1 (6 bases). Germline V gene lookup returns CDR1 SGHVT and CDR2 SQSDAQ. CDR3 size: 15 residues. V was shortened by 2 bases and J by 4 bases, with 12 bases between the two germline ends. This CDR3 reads CASSLSLQGNQPQHF. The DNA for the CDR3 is TGTGCCAGCAGCTTAAGTTTACAGGGAAATCAGCCCCAGCATTTT.

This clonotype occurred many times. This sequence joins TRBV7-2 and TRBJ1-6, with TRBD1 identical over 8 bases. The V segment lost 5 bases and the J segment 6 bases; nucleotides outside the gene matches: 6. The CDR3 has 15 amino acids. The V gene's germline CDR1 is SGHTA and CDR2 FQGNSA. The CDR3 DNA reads TGTGCCAGCAGCCCGGGGGACAGGTTTAATTCACCCCTCCACTTT. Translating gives CASSPGDRFNSPLHF.

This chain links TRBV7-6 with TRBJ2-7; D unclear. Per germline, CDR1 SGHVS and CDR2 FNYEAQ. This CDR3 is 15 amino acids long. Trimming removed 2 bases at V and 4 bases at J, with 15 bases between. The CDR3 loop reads CASSLTPFPAYEQYF. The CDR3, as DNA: TGTGCCAGCAGCTTAACCCCGTTTCCGGCGTACGAGCAGTACTTC.

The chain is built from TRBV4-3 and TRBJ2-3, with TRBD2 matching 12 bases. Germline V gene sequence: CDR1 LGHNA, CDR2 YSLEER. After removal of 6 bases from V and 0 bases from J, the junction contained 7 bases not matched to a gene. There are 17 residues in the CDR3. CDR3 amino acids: CASSTGTSGLSTDTQYF. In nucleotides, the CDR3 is TGCGCCAGCAGTACCGGGACTAGCGGGCTAAGCACAGATACGCAGTATTTT.

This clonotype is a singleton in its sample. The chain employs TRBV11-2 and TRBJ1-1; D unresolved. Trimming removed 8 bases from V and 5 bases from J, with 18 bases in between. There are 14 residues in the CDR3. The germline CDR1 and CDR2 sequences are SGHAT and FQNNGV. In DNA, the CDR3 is TGTGCCAGCTTGGGCACTCCTGAAAGGACTGAAGCTTTCTTT. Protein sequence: CASLGTPERTEAFF.

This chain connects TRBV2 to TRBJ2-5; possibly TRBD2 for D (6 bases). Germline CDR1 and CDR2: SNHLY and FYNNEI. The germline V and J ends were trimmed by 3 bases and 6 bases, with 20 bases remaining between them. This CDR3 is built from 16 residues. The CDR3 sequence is CASSDSSFPGVKTQYF. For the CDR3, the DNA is TGTGCCAGCAGTGATAGCTCGTTTCCGGGAGTAAAGACCCAGTACTTC.